This T cell receptor (beta chain) was sequenced during a study of blood T cells in healthy people across ages (dated by TCRdb to the mid-2010s). Regarding the research as a whole: In model experiments, template switching captured about one uniquely barcoded TCR beta cDNA molecule for every two T cells. Using deep sequencing normalized with unique cDNA molecular identifiers, the study measured how TCR beta repertoire diversity changes with age. Donors were grouped into four age groups: young (average roughly 15 years), middle-aged (approximately 41), aged (about 60) and long-lived (just over 80). To avoid experimental bias, donors of different ages were randomly spread across the sequencing lanes. Using the same blood draw, the study looked at two additional independent replicas of 1 million unique cDNA reads for two donors, one aged 18 to 30 and the other aged 80 or older. Study-wide conclusions, independent of this receptor: The long-lived group showed more naive CD4+ T cells, fewer expanded clones and increased TCR diversity than the aged group, suggesting age selection. Observed TCR beta diversity per million T cells fell roughly linearly with age, and a significant reduction was already apparent by age about 36. There was a strong correlation between observed TCR beta diversity and the percentage of naive T cells measured by flow cytometry. The CMV infection status of donors was not known, potentially confounding age-related changes in expanded clonotypes. Total diversity estimates from one million sequenced T cells were considered lower bounds and underestimates. Conclusive comparison of naive and antigen-experienced compartments was prevented by the profiling of bulk unsorted PBMCs.

Library preparation used 5' RACE. Data came from an Illumina HiSeq 2500. The second PCR ran for roughly 6 to 11 cycles and used a J-beta primer mix along with a sample-barcoded 5' primer. A unique molecular identifier was introduced onto each TCR beta cDNA molecule by a template-switch 5' adaptor carrying 12 random nucleotides. At least 2.5 million CDR3-containing paired-end reads were obtained from each sample. First-strand cDNA synthesis was performed from all RNA using the Mint cDNA synthesis kit, with priming by a TRBC-specific oligonucleotide. Following uracil-DNA glycosylase treatment, a first 18-cycle PCR with universal primers M1SS and BC2_uni_R was performed on all cDNA. Regarding the original processing steps: For normalization, 1 million high-quality reads were randomly selected from each sample, with every read carrying a distinct molecular identifier. Reads with shared molecular identifiers were discarded instead of being binned into consensus sequences. MiTCR, run with a Q25 quality threshold and the strictest error-elimination algorithm, handled CDR3 identification, clonotype clustering and error correction. Lower-bound total TCR beta diversity was estimated with a nonparametric unseen species model using Euler transformation. TCRdb handled the public reads itself, with Q25 trimming in fastp and clone calling in MiXCR, and kept productive beta chains. Each entry merges the rows of one CDR3 protein and shows their most common DNA and genes. For this entry, the V and J calls and clone size follow TCRdb and not the study's own pipeline. The table for this sample lists fewer than 950,000 distinct CDR3 sequences; under 40% of them were counted only once. The biggest ten clones account for 10% to 15% of the sample.

Concerning this clonotype: The antigen it binds to is not known. No base qualities exist here, and no much larger clone lies one base off it.

The 39 donors, aged 6 to 90 years, were systemically healthy Caucasian individuals from Russia. Each donor gave ten milliliters of peripheral blood, collected into EDTA-treated Vacutainer tubes. PBMCs were isolated by Ficoll-Paque density-gradient centrifugation, with at least 7 million obtained per sample. Total RNA, at least 5 micrograms per sample, was extracted from PBMCs with Trizol reagent. For every donor, flow cytometry on a PBMC aliquot measured the percentage of naive CD45RAhigh/CD27high T cells. V was cut back by 4 bases and J by 2 bases, leaving a gap of 19 bases between them. CDR1 and CDR2, per the germline V gene, are SGHRS and YFSETQ. The cysteine opens and the phenylalanine closes a CDR3 of 17 amino acids. Of all the DNA, just the CDR3 is kept, 51 bases in frame from base 1.

The chain joins TRBV5-1 to TRBJ2-1; the D gene is perhaps TRBD1, from 5 matching bases. The material sequenced was blood. This TCR was recovered from a man aged 18 to 29 in good health. The CDR3 in this case is CASSPSRQLGTYNEQFF. The DNA is as follows: TGCGCCAGCAGCCCCAGCCGACAGCTGGGGACCTACAATGAGCAGTTCTTC.